The 17 T cell receptor beta chains reported below all come from one sample, sequenced in a study of cytomegalovirus exposure and HLA in healthy donors. Use of 60 Vbeta and 13 Jbeta primers characterized the PCR. Some clones are missing from TCRdb's copy, which holds only in-frame ones; the method was immunoSEQ multiplex PCR. The sample carries some 120,000 clones, 79% recorded once. Material for sequencing was PBMCs. These receptors all come from a woman under 30 in good health and CMV-seropositive.

Of note for this clone: At one end the junction does not follow the germline gene, possibly because of a read error. V is TRBV2 and J is TRBJ2-7, with 8 bases lining up with TRBD2. Germline V gene data show CDR1 as SNHLY and CDR2 as FYNNEI. The CDR3 contains 17 residues. The CDR3 nucleotides read TGTGACAGCAGGGTTAGCGGGACCGTCATAGGGCCCTACGAGCAGTACTTC. It translates to CDSRVSGTVIGPYEQYF.

The chain is built from TRBV4-1 and TRBJ1-3; D remains ambiguous. The CDR3 runs 15 residues. Germline values: CDR1 MGHRA, CDR2 YSYEKL. The V gene lost 1 base and the J gene lost 0 bases, with 7 bases spanning the gap. CDR3 sequence (DNA): TGCGCCAGCAGCCAAGGACTGAGCTCTGGAAACACCATATATTTT. This gives the protein CASSQGLSSGNTIYF.

The chain employs TRBV2 and TRBJ1-1; possibly TRBD1 for D (6 bases). The CDR3 has 13 amino acids. CDR1 SNHLY and CDR2 FYNNEI come from the germline V gene. Trimming pared 6 bases from V and 1 base from J, leaving 9 bases between. The CDR3 is CASRLDRNTEAFF. The CDR3 DNA reads TGTGCCAGCAGGCTGGACAGGAACACTGAAGCTTTCTTT.

V is TRBV5-4 and J is TRBJ2-7, with D perhaps matching TRBD2 (6 bases). CDR1 SGHNT and CDR2 YYREEE come from the germline V gene (reference sequence). The CDR3 has 14 amino acids. Deletions cut 0 bases from V and 5 bases from J, with 12 bases between. The CDR3 DNA sequence: TGTGCCAGCAGCTTGGTGGGAGGTGATGACGAGCAGTACTTC. It is translated as CASSLVGGDDEQYF.

The chain couples TRBV19 to TRBJ1-5; D may be TRBD1 (6 bases). This CDR3 is built from 15 residues. Germline V lookup: CDR1 LNHDA, CDR2 SQIVND (reference sequence). V dropped 7 bases and J dropped 1 base, with 14 bases sitting between them. The CDR3: CASNPPGGSNQPQHF. CDR3 nucleotide sequence: TGTGCCAGTAATCCCCCGGGGGGCAGCAATCAGCCCCAGCATTTT.

The J gene is TRBJ1-3, the V gene TRBV9; D is undetermined. CDR1 and CDR2 (germline): SGDLS, YYNGEE. This CDR3 contains 13 residues. Trimming shortened V by 3 bases and J by 3 bases, and 7 bases separated the two germline ends. CDR3 DNA: TGTGCCAGCAGCGATAACAGTGGAAACACCATATATTTT. Translated, it gives CASSDNSGNTIYF.

The table lists this clone with a few counts. The rearrangement uses TRBV6-5 and TRBJ1-1; a weak D match, TRBD1 (5 bases). CDR1 is MNHEY, CDR2 SVGAGI, per germline. V lost 2 bases, J lost 2 bases, and 9 bases lay in between. The CDR3 has 14 residues. The CDR3: CASSYGGGNTEAFF. CDR3 DNA sequence: TGTGCCAGCAGTTACGGCGGGGGAAACACTGAAGCTTTCTTT.

In its sample, this clone was seen once. This chain links TRBV7-2 with TRBJ1-1; 8 bases line up with TRBD1. This CDR3 region has 14 residues. Germline CDR1 SGHTA, CDR2 FQGNSA. After removal of 3 bases from V and 0 bases from J, the junction contained 0 bases not matched to a gene. In nucleotides, the CDR3 is TGTGCCAGCAGCTTGGACAGGGTGAACACTGAAGCTTTCTTT. Translated: CASSLDRVNTEAFF.

The chain couples TRBV19 to TRBJ1-3; D is perhaps TRBD1 (6 bases). The V and J ends lost 3 bases and 5 bases respectively, with 17 bases between them. This CDR3 is 16 amino acids long. Germline lookup yields CDR1 LNHDA and CDR2 SQIVND (reference sequence). CDR3 amino acids: CASSIWTEVERNTIYF. The CDR3 coding sequence is TGTGCCAGTAGTATCTGGACAGAGGTAGAGAGAAACACCATATATTTT.

The chain employs TRBV11-2 and TRBJ1-2; tentatively, D is TRBD1 (5 bases). V gave up 5 bases and J gave up 4 bases, with 11 bases separating them. The CDR3 length is 13 residues. CDR1 SGHAT and CDR2 FQNNGV come from the germline V gene. The CDR3 region is CASSLGRIYGYTF. The DNA for the CDR3 is TGTGCCAGCAGCCTGGGGCGGATCTATGGCTACACCTTC.

The CDR3 spells CASSANLATDTQYF. DNA of the CDR3: TGTGCCAGCAGCGCGAACCTAGCAACAGATACGCAGTATTTT. The J gene is TRBJ2-3, the V gene TRBV5-4; a possible D gene is TRBD2 (5 bases). Trimming shortened V by 4 bases and J by 3 bases, and 12 bases separated the two germline ends. Per the germline V gene, CDR1 is SGHNT and CDR2 is YYREEE (reference sequence). The CDR3 length is 14 residues.

The chain uses TRBV27 and TRBJ1-1; D is ambiguous. CDR1 MNHEY and CDR2 SMNVEV come from the germline V gene (reference sequence). Trimming took off 7 bases at V and 8 bases at J, with 14 bases between the two ends. The CDR3 is 12 residues long. CDR3 in DNA: TGTGCCAGCACCTCCCAATGGAGGGAAGCTTTCTTT. Amino acids: CASTSQWREAFF.

This chain uses TRBV7-2 with TRBJ1-2; D is perhaps TRBD1 (6 bases). V shed 5 bases and J shed 2 bases, with 12 bases lying between them. CDR1 SGHTA and CDR2 FQGNSA come from the germline V gene. The CDR3 spans 14 residues. The CDR3 loop is CASSPQGLNYGYTF. CDR3 nucleotide sequence: TGTGCCAGCAGCCCCCAGGGGCTAAACTATGGCTACACCTTC.

The chain carries TRBV7-6 and TRBJ1-2; D is possibly TRBD1 (5 bases). The CDR3 contains 14 residues. The germline gives CDR1 SGHVS, CDR2 FNYEAQ. V gave up 1 base and J gave up 2 bases, with 8 bases separating them. This chain's CDR3 is CASSLEKGNYGYTF. CDR3 in DNA: TGTGCCAGCAGCTTAGAAAAGGGGAACTATGGCTACACCTTC.

V gene TRBV7-2 combines with J gene TRBJ2-7; 11 bases match TRBD2. CDR1 and CDR2 (germline): SGHTA, FQGNSA. This CDR3 is 13 amino acids long. V shed 5 bases, J shed 10 bases, and the junction held 7 bases outside the gene matches. The CDR3 spells CASSPILAGDQYF. CDR3 sequence (DNA): TGTGCCAGCAGCCCAATACTAGCGGGAGACCAGTACTTC.

This clone was seen a few times. CDR3 region: CASSSLGRGTEAFF. The CDR3 nucleotides are TGCGCCAGCAGCTCGCTCGGTCGGGGGACTGAAGCTTTCTTT. V is TRBV5-1 and J is TRBJ1-1; a weak D match, TRBD1 (5 bases). The CDR3 has 14 amino acids. The germline gives CDR1 SGHRS, CDR2 YFSETQ. V was pared by 3 bases and J by 5 bases, with 14 bases between.

The chain links TRBV10-3 to TRBJ2-1; 8 nucleotides agree with TRBD2. V lost 5 bases, J lost 7 bases, and 7 bases stayed unmatched. The CDR3 runs 14 residues. From germline, CDR1 is ENHRY and CDR2 SYGVKD. The CDR3 bases are TGTGCCATCAGTCAGCGGGAGAGGAGGAATGAGCAGTTCTTC. It codes for CAISQRERRNEQFF.